These 3 T cell receptor beta chains share one sample of origin, sequenced in a study of blood T cell repertoires in COVID-19. TCRdb's copy holds only in-frame clones and misses some; the assay was immunoSEQ multiplex PCR. There are about 370,000 clones in the sample; around 91% occur only once, and roughly 1% lies in the top ten. Sequenced sample: PBMCs or T cells enriched from blood (not recorded which). The origin of the receptors is a man between 18 and 29 years old who had recovered from COVID-19.

V and J are TRBV28 and TRBJ2-3; D may be TRBD1 (6 bases). CDR1 is MDHEN and CDR2 is SYDVKM in the germline V gene. This CDR3 region has 14 residues. V shed 4 bases and J shed 6 bases, with 14 bases lying between them. CDR3 DNA: TGTGCCAGCAGTTCCATACAGGGACGGGATACGCAGTATTTT. It translates to CASSSIQGRDTQYF. Drawing the rest from reference TRBV28 and TRBJ2-3, the complete variable domain is DVKVTQSSRYLVKRTGEKVFLECVQDMDHENMFWYRQDPGLGLRLIYFSYDVKMKEKGDIPEGYSVSREKKERFSLILESASTNQTSMYLCASSSIQGRDTQYFGPGTRLTVL.

The chain carries TRBV11-2 and TRBJ1-4; TRBD1 agrees at 7 bases. Per germline, CDR1 SGHAT and CDR2 FQNNGV. The length of the CDR3 is 16 residues. Trimming removed 2 bases from V and 5 bases from J; junction bases left unmatched: 8. CDR3 nucleotide sequence: TGTGCCAGCAGCTTAATTGTGCAGGGGGTAAATGAAAAACTGTTTTTT. As protein: CASSLIVQGVNEKLFF.

The V call is TRBV5-5, the J call TRBJ2-1; D not certain. The CDR3 is 13 amino acids. V was cut by 5 bases and J by 8 bases, with 14 bases left in between. Germline CDR1 reads SGHKS; CDR2 reads YYEKEE (reference sequence). The CDR3 coding sequence is TGTGCCAGCAGTCGATCAGGATTCGATGAGCAGTTCTTC. Its protein is CASSRSGFDEQFF. The full variable domain, completed using reference TRBV5-5 and TRBJ2-1, is DAGVTQSPTHLIKTRGQQVTLRCSPISGHKSVSWYQQVLGQGPQFIFQYYEKEERGRGNFPDRFSARQFPNYSSELNVNALLLGDSALYLCASSRSGFDEQFFGPGTRLTVL.